These 5 T cell receptor beta chains came from one sample sequenced in a study of T-cell memory formation after mild COVID-19. TCRdb reprocessed the 5' RACE reads with MiXCR, giving one entry per CDR3 protein. The data contain about 40,000 distinct CDR3 sequences, around 10% of them singletons. Sequencing was carried out using PBMCs or a T cell subset sorted from them (not recorded which). These receptors were obtained from a man between 18 and 35 years old who had mild COVID-19 (a few samples of this study predate the infection). Cell type and time point are not known.

There are many counts of this clonotype. This chain uses TRBV15 with TRBJ2-6, with D maybe TRBD1 (5 bases). V was pared by 4 bases and J by 2 bases, with 12 bases between. The CDR3 runs to 16 residues. CDR1 is LNHNV and CDR2 is YYDKDF in the germline V gene (reference sequence). The CDR3 nucleotides are TGTGCCACCAGCACCCATGGGGCGGCTGGGGCCAACGTCCTGACTTTC. Protein product: CATSTHGAAGANVLTF.

The genes are TRBV29-1 and TRBJ2-6, with a weak D call TRBD1 (6 bases). Trimming took off 2 bases at V and 0 bases at J, with 11 bases between the two ends. The CDR3 has 16 amino acids. Germline-derived CDR1 and CDR2 are SQVTM and ANQGSEA. The CDR3 reads CSVERDTDSGANVLTF. CDR3 in DNA: TGCAGCGTTGAACGGGACACCGACTCTGGGGCCAACGTCCTGACTTTC.

This clonotype was seen repeatedly, ten times or more. V usage is TRBV5-6 and J usage is TRBJ2-1; D not certain. This CDR3 has 14 amino acids. V lost 2 bases and J lost 5, with 11 bases in between. CDR1 is SGHDT and CDR2 is YYEEEE in the germline V gene. This chain's CDR3 is CASSLVTTDNEQFF. Here the CDR3 DNA reads TGTGCCAGCAGCTTAGTGACAACTGACAATGAGCAGTTCTTC.

This clonotype was counted many times. The chain uses TRBV10-2 and TRBJ1-1; D call uncertain. Germline V gene lookup returns CDR1 WSHSY and CDR2 SAAADI. The CDR3 length is 13 residues. Trimming took off 0 bases at V and 1 base at J, with 3 bases between the two ends. The CDR3 sequence is CASSESQNTEAFF. CDR3 bases: TGCGCCAGCAGTGAGTCCCAGAACACTGAAGCTTTCTTT.

In its sample, this clonotype was seen many times. The chain uses TRBV2 and TRBJ2-5; the D is unclear. This CDR3 has 12 amino acids. The germline CDR1 and CDR2 sequences are SNHLY and FYNNEI. The ends were cut back, 3 bases at V and 2 bases at J, with 4 bases in the middle. CDR3 DNA sequence: TGTGCCAGCAGTGAGGGGCAAGAGACCCAGTACTTC. Protein sequence: CASSEGQETQYF. Based on the CDR3 plus reference TRBV2 and TRBJ2-5, the full variable domain is EPEVTQTPSHQVTQMGQEVILRCVPISNHLYFYWYRQILGQKVEFLVSFYNNEISEKSEIFDDQFSVERPDGSNFTLKIRSTKLEDSAMYFCASSEGQETQYFGPGTRLLVL.